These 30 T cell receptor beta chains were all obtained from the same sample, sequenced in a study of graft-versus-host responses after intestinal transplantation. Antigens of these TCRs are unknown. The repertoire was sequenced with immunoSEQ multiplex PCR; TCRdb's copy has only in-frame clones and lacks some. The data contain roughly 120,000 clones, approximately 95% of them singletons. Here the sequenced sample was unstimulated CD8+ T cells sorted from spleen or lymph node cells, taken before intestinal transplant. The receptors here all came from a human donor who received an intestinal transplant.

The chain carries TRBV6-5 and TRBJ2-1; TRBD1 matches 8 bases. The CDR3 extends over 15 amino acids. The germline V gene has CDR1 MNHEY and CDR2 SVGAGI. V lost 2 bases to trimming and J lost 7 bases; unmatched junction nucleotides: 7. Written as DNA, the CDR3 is TGTGCCAGCAGTTACGGGCGACAGGGGTGGAATGAGCAGTTCTTC. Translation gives CASSYGRQGWNEQFF.

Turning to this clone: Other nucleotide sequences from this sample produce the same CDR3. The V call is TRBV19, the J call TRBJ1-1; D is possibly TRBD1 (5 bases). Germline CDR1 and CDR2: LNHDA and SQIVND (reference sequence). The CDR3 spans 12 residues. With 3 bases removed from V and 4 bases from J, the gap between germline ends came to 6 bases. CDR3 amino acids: CASSMRGTEAFF. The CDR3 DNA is TGTGCCAGTAGTATGAGGGGCACTGAAGCTTTCTTT.

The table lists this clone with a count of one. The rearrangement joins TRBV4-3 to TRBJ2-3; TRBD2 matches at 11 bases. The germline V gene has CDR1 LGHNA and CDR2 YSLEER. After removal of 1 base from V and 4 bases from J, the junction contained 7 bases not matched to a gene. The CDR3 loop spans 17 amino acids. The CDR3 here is CASSQGRLAGIADTQYF. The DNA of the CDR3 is TGCGCCAGCAGCCAAGGGAGACTAGCGGGAATCGCAGATACGCAGTATTTT.

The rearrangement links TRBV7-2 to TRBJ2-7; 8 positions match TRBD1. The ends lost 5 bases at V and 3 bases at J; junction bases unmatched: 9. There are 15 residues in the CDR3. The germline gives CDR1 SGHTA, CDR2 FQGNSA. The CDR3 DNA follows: TGTGCCAGCAGCCCCGGGACAGGACCCTACTACGAGCAGTACTTC. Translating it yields CASSPGTGPYYEQYF.

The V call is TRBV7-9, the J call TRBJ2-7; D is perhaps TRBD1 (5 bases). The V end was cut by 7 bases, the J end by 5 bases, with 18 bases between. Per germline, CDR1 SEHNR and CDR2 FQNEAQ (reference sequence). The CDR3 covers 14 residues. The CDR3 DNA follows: TGTGCCAGCAACCAAAGGGGCATTGGCCACGAGCAGTACTTC. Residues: CASNQRGIGHEQYF. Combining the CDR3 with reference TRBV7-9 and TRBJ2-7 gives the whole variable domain DTGVSQNPRHKITKRGQNVTFRCDPISEHNRLYWYRQTLGQGPEFLTYFQNEAQLEKSRLLSDRFSAERPKGSFSTLEIQRTEQGDSAMYLCASNQRGIGHEQYFGPGTRLTVT.

CDR3 in amino acids: CASSFRPDTQYF. The DNA for the CDR3 is TGTGCCAGCAGCTTCCGTCCAGATACGCAGTATTTT. The chain has TRBV7-9 and TRBJ2-3, with D hard to call. Trimming left V 3 bases short and J 4 bases short, with 5 bases between. The CDR3 length is 12 residues. Germline CDR1 reads SEHNR; CDR2 reads FQNEAQ (reference sequence). Looking up the rest from reference TRBV7-9 and TRBJ2-3 gives the full variable domain: DTGVSQNPRHKITKRGQNVTFRCDPISEHNRLYWYRQTLGQGPEFLTYFQNEAQLEKSRLLSDRFSAERPKGSFSTLEIQRTEQGDSAMYLCASSFRPDTQYFGPGTRLTVL.

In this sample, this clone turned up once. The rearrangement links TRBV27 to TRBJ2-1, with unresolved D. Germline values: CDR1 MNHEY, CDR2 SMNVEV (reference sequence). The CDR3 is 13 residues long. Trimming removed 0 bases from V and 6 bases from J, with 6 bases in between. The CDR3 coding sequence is TGTGCCAGCAGTTTATCCGATAGCAATGAGCAGTTCTTC. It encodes CASSLSDSNEQFF.

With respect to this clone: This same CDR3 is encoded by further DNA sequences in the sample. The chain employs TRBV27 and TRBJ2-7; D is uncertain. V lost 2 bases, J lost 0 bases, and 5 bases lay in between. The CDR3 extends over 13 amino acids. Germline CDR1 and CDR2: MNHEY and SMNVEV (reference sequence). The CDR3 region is CASSLRDSYEQYF. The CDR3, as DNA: TGTGCCAGCAGTTTAAGGGACTCCTACGAGCAGTACTTC.

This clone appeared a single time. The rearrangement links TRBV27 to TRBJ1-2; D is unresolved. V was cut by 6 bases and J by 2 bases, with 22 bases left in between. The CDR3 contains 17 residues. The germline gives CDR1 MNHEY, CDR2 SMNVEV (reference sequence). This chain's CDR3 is CASSFLSPGYSNYGYTF. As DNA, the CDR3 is TGTGCCAGCAGCTTCCTATCCCCGGGATACTCAAACTATGGCTACACCTTC.

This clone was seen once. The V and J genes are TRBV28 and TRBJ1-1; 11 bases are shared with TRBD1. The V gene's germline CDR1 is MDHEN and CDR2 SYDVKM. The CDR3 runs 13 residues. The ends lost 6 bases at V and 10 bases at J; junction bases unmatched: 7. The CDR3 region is CASSPGQGVVAFF. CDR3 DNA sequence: TGTGCCAGCAGCCCGGGACAGGGGGTGGTAGCTTTCTTT.

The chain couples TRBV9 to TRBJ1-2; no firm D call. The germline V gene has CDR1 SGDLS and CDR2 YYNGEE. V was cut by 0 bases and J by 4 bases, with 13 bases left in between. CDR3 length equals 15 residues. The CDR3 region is CASSVEAGPVYGYTF. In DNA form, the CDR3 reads TGTGCCAGCAGCGTAGAGGCAGGTCCAGTCTATGGCTACACCTTC.

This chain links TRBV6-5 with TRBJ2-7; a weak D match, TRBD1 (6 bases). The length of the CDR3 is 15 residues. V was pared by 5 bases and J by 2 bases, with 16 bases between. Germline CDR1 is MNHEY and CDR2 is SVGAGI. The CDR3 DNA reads TGTGCCAGCAGTATTCGAGGGGGTACCACCTACGAGCAGTACTTC. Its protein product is CASSIRGGTTYEQYF.

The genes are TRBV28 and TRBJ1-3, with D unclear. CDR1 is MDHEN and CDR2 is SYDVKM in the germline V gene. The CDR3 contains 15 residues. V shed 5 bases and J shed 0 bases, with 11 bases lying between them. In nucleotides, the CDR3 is TGTGCCAGCAGTCTGGACCTACGCTCTGGAAACACCATATATTTT. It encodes CASSLDLRSGNTIYF.

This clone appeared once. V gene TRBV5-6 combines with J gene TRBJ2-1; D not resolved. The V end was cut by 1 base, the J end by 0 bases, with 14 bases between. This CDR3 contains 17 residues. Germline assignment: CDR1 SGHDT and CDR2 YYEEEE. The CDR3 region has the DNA TGTGCCAGCAGCTTGTTGATCTCGGAAAGCTCCTACAATGAGCAGTTCTTC. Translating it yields CASSLLISESSYNEQFF.

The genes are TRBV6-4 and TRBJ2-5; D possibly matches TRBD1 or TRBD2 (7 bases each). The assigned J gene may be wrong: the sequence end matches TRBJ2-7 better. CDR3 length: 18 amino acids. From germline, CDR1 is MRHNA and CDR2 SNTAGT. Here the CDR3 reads CASHPPRWQGGRAYEQYF. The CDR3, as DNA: TGTGCCAGCCACCCACCTAGGTGGCAGGGGGGGAGGGCCTACGAGCAGTACTTC.

The CDR3, as DNA: TGTGCCAGCAGCCCCCAAACCAACGAGCAGTTCTTC. This codes for CASSPQTNEQFF. The V and J genes are TRBV7-8 and TRBJ2-1; D is uncertain. V shed 5 bases and J shed 10 bases, with 12 bases lying between them. Germline V lookup: CDR1 SGHVS, CDR2 FQNEAQ. This CDR3 spans 12 amino acids.

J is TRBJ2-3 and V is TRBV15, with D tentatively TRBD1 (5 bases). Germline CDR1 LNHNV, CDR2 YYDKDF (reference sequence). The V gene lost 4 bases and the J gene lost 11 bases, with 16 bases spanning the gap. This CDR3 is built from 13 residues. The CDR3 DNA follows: TGTGCCACCAGCAACGATGACAGAGCATGGCAGTATTTT. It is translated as CATSNDDRAWQYF.

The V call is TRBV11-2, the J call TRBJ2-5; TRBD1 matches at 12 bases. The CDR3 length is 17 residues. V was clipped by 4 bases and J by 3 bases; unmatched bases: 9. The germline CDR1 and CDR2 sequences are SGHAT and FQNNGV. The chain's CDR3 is CASSSRDRGLVEETQYF. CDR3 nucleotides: TGTGCCAGCAGCTCCCGGGACAGGGGGCTGGTGGAAGAGACCCAGTACTTC. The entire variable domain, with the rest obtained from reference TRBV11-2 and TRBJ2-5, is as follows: EAGVAQSPRYKIIEKRQSVAFWCNPISGHATLYWYQQILGQGPKLLIQFQNNGVVDDSQLPKDRFSAERLKGVDSTLKIQPAKLEDSAVYLCASSSRDRGLVEETQYFGPGTRLLVL.

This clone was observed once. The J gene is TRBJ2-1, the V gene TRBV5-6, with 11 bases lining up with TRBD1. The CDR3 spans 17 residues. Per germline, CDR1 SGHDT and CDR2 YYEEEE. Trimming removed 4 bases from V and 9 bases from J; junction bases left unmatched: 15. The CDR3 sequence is CASSPQFGQGALFEQFF. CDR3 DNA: TGTGCCAGCAGCCCTCAATTCGGACAGGGGGCCTTGTTTGAGCAGTTCTTC.

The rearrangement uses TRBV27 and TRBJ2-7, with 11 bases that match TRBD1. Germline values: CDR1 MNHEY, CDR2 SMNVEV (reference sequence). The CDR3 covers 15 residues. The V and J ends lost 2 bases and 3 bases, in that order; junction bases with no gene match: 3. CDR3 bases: TGTGCCAGCAGTTTAGGACAGGGGGCAAGCTACGAGCAGTACTTC. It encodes CASSLGQGASYEQYF.

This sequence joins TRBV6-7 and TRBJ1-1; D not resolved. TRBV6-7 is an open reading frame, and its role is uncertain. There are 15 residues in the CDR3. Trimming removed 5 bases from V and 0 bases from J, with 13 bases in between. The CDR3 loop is CASSTPQEMNTEAFF. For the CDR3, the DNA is TGTGCCAGCAGTACCCCCCAGGAGATGAACACTGAAGCTTTCTTT.

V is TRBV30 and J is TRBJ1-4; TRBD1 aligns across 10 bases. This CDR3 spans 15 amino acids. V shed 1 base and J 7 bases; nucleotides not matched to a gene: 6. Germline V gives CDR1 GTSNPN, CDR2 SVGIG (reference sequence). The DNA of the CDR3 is TGTGCCTGGAGTGCGATGGGGACAGGGGTTGAAAAACTGTTTTTT. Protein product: CAWSAMGTGVEKLFF.

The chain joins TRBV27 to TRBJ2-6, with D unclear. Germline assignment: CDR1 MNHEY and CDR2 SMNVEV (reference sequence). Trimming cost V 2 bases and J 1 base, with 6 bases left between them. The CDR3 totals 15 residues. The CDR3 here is CASSLSYSGANVLTF. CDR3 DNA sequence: TGTGCCAGCAGTTTAAGTTATTCTGGGGCCAACGTCCTGACTTTC.

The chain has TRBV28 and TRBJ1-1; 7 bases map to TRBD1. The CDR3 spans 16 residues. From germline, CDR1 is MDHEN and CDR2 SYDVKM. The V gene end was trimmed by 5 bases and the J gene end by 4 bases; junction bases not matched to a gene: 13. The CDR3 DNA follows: TGTGCCAGCAGTCCACTGCTCGGGGCAGGGGGCACTGAAGCTTTCTTT. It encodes CASSPLLGAGGTEAFF. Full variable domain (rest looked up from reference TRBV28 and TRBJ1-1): DVKVTQSSRYLVKRTGEKVFLECVQDMDHENMFWYRQDPGLGLRLIYFSYDVKMKEKGDIPEGYSVSREKKERFSLILESASTNQTSMYLCASSPLLGAGGTEAFFGQGTRLTVV.

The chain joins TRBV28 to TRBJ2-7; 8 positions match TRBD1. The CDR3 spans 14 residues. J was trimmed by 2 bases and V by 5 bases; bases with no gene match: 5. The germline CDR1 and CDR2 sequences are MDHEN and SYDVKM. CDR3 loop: CASSPGQATYEQYF. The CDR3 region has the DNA TGTGCCAGCAGTCCGGGACAGGCTACCTACGAGCAGTACTTC.

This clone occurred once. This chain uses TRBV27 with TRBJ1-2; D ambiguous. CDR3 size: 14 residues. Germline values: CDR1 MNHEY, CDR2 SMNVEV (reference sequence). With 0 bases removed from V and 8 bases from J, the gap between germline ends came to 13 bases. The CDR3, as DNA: TGTGCCAGCAGTTTATCCCCCTCTGTCGAGGGCTACACCTTC. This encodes CASSLSPSVEGYTF.

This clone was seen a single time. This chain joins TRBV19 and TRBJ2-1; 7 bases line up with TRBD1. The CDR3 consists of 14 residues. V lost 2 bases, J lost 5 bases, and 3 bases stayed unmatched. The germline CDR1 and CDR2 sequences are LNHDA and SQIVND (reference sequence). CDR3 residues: CASSIWDRDNEQFF. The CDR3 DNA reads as TGTGCCAGTAGTATATGGGACAGAGACAATGAGCAGTTCTTC.

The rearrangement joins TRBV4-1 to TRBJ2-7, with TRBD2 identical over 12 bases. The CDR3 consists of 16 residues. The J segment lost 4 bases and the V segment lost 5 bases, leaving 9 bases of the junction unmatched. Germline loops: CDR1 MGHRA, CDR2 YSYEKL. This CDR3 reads CASSDLAGGPGYEQYF. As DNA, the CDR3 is TGCGCCAGCAGCGATCTAGCGGGAGGGCCGGGGTACGAGCAGTACTTC.

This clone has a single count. CDR3 sequence: CASSQSRAYNEQFF. The DNA for the CDR3 is TGCGCCAGCAGCCAATCCAGGGCCTACAATGAGCAGTTCTTC. This sequence joins TRBV4-1 and TRBJ2-1, with D maybe TRBD1 (5 bases). Germline V gene data show CDR1 as MGHRA and CDR2 as YSYEKL. The V end lost 2 bases, the J end lost 2 bases, and 7 bases lay between the germline ends. There are 14 residues in the CDR3.

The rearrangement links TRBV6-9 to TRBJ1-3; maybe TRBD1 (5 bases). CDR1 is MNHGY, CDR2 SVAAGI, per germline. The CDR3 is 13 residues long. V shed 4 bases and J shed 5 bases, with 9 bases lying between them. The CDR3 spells CASSWGYRNTIYF. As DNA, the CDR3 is TGTGCCAGCAGTTGGGGGTATAGAAACACCATATATTTT.